The clone carrying this TCR beta chain was found once. What it binds is unknown. The data were obtained in a study of shared clonotypes between healthy human individuals. Study results and limitations: Shared across a few donors were roughly 4.7% of the naive CD4 clonotypes. Since donors were few, the genetic and exposure-history diversity represented was limited.

Each subset's genomic DNA was shared equally among a number of immunoSEQ plates. TCRdb's table, derived via immunoSEQ multiplex PCR, lists solely in-frame clones and lacks some. The sample shows approximately 2.1 million clones, 85% to 95% of them seen only once. V was clipped by 5 bases and J by 6 bases; unmatched bases: 9. The germline V gene encodes CDR1 SGHTA and CDR2 FQGNSA. This CDR3 is 14 amino acids long. Donors included only healthy HIV-negative adults lacking recent acute infections or vaccinations. J is TRBJ2-5 and V is TRBV7-2; 7 bases are shared with TRBD1. This sequence was found in a young man in good health. Some clones in this sample may be carry-over from other donors' samples. Material: naive CD4+ T cells from PBMCs. Subset noted: CD45RA+ positively selected. The CDR3 DNA follows: TGTGCCAGCAGCCCCGGGACAGTTAGGAAGACCCAGTACTTC. Translated: CASSPGTVRKTQYF. The entire variable domain, with the rest obtained from reference TRBV7-2 and TRBJ2-5, is as follows: GAGVSQSPSNKVTEKGKDVELRCDPISGHTALYWYRQSLGQGLEFLIYFQGNSAPDKSGLPSDRFSAERTGGSVSTLTIQRTQQEDSAVYLCASSPGTVRKTQYFGPGTRLLVL.